This is a list of T cell receptor beta chains from one sample in a study of beta chain features in type 1 diabetes. Profiled with immunoSEQ multiplex PCR; TCRdb holds only in-frame clones, not every one. The sample shows hundreds of thousands of clones, 15% to 18% of them seen only once. The sample consisted of naive CD4+ T cells from blood. Receptors were obtained from a young man in good health. Each CDR3 is given with its conserved first and last residue. D genes are given only for firm matches. Clone size appears in some rows only: once, few, many, or a class for an expanded clone.

NA	NA	TRBV9	TRBJ1-1	CASSGLGQDARGGTEAFF	TGTGCCAGCAGCGGGCTTGGACAAGACGCCAGGGGAGGGACTGAAGCTTTCTTT
NA	TRBD1	TRBV4-1	TRBJ1-2	CASSQSGTGVQDGYTF	TGCGCCAGCAGCCAAAGTGGAACAGGGGTTCAGGATGGCTACACCTTC
NA	NA	TRBV15	TRBJ1-3	CATSRAGFENTIYF	TGTGCCACCAGCAGAGCGGGGTTCGAAAACACCATATATTTT
few	NA	TRBV4-3	TRBJ2-1	CASSKRAGNSDNEQFF	TGCGCCAGCAGCAAAAGGGCTGGGAATAGTGACAATGAGCAGTTCTTC
NA	NA	TRBV4-1	TRBJ1-2	CASSQSINYGYTF	TGCGCCAGCAGCCAAAGTATAAACTATGGCTACACCTTC
few	TRBD2	TRBV7-3	TRBJ2-7	CASSLVAGENYEQYF	TGTGCCAGCAGCTTAGTAGCGGGAGAGAACTACGAGCAGTACTTC
NA	TRBD1	TRBV2	TRBJ1-1	CASRGQGYTEAFF	TGTGCCAGCAGAGGACAGGGTTACACTGAAGCTTTCTTT
NA	NA	TRBV10-3	TRBJ2-3	CAISERGANTDTQYF	TGTGCCATCAGTGAGAGGGGGGCTAACACAGATACGCAGTATTTT
NA	NA	TRBV5-1	TRBJ2-5	CASSLAPPGQETQYF	TGCGCCAGCAGCTTGGCCCCGCCAGGACAAGAGACCCAGTACTTC
few	TRBD1	TRBV5-4	TRBJ2-1	CASTRTGQSNEQFF	TGTGCCAGCACACGGACAGGGCAATCGAATGAGCAGTTCTTC
NA	NA	TRBV27	TRBJ2-1	CASSYRTTSYNEQFF	TGTGCCAGCAGTTACCGGACTACCTCCTACAATGAGCAGTTCTTC
few	NA	TRBV23-1	TRBJ2-7	CASSQSGCSSYEQYF	TGCGCCAGCAGTCAATCGGGCTGTAGCTCCTACGAGCAGTACTTC
NA	NA	TRBV7-2	TRBJ2-3	CASSPKYSDTQYF	TGTGCCAGCAGCCCTAAATACTCAGATACGCAGTATTTT
few	TRBD1	TRBV4-3	TRBJ1-1	CASSQDLGTGDTEAFF	TGCGCCAGCAGCCAAGATCTGGGGACAGGGGACACTGAAGCTTTCTTT
few	TRBD1	TRBV27	TRBJ2-7	CASSPLRDRDREQYF	TGTGCCAGCAGTCCGCTACGGGACAGGGATCGAGAGCAGTACTTC
NA	NA	TRBV9	TRBJ1-2	CASSVAGGGYTF	TGTGCCAGCAGCGTTGCAGGCGGTGGCTACACCTTC
NA	NA	TRBV19	TRBJ2-1	CASSTPNEQFF	TGTGCCAGTAGTACCCCCAATGAGCAGTTCTTC
few	NA	TRBV2	TRBJ1-1	CASSPPNREDTEAFF	TGTGCCAGCAGTCCACCAAACAGGGAAGACACTGAAGCTTTCTTT
NA	NA	TRBV7-3	TRBJ1-1	CASSSQAGGTEAFF	TGTGCCAGCAGCTCGCAGGCGGGCGGCACTGAAGCTTTCTTT
NA	NA	TRBV6-5	TRBJ2-5	CASSYPSGETQYF	TGTGCCAGCAGTTACCCGTCAGGAGAGACCCAGTACTTC
few	NA	TRBV18	TRBJ2-3	CASSQGEGDTQYF	TGTGCCAGCTCTCAAGGGGAAGGCGATACGCAGTATTTT
few	NA	TRBV7-2	TRBJ2-5	CASSRETQYF	TGTGCCAGCAGCCGAGAGACCCAGTACTTC
few	NA	TRBV6-5	TRBJ2-3	CASKSPSTDTQYF	TGTGCCAGCAAATCCCCTAGCACAGATACGCAGTATTTT
few	TRBD1	TRBV25-1	TRBJ2-7	CASSPRDRVSYEQYF	TGTGCCAGCAGTCCCCGGGACAGGGTTTCCTACGAGCAGTACTTC
NA	NA	TRBV6-1	TRBJ2-6	CASSEGVGANVLTF	TGTGCCAGCAGTGAAGGGGTTGGGGCCAACGTCCTGACTTTC
NA	NA	TRBV7-9	TRBJ2-7	CASSPPVLDRREYEQYF	TGTGCCAGCAGCCCGCCAGTTCTCGACAGGAGGGAATACGAGCAGTACTTC
NA	NA	TRBV12-5	TRBJ2-2	CASGFGGLTGELFF	TGTGCTAGTGGTTTCGGGGGGCTTACCGGGGAGCTGTTTTTT
few	NA	TRBV7-2	TRBJ1-3	CASSLSSGAGNTIYF	TGTGCCAGCAGCTTAAGTTCTGGGGCTGGAAACACCATATATTTT